Included here is one T cell receptor (beta chain) sequence, with context. As the CDR3 is not closed by the conserved phenylalanine or tryptophan, this likely results from a read error. RNA was extracted from whole blood without cell sorting, alongside germline DNA. What was collected before surgery was around 4 milliliters of peripheral blood. This sample is part of a study of tumor-infiltrating lymphocytes in primary liver carcinoma. Study information: Regardless of tissue type, samples showed similar yields of roughly 3.65 to 7.5 million productive TCRbeta reads.

Deletions cut 6 bases from V and 0 bases from J, with 9 bases between. The V gene's germline CDR1 is MNHNY and CDR2 SVGAGI (reference sequence). CDR3 length equals 13 residues. The input was approximately 500 ng total RNA; TCR beta cDNA was made from it with a constant-region primer. Libraries covering TCR beta were generated through three nested multiplex PCR rounds (using a slightly modified ARM-PCR). Two initial PCR rounds of about 11 cycles each paired TRBV1-TRBV30 forward primers with a C-beta reverse primer. TCRdb re-derived calls from the multiplex PCR reads in MiXCR, one entry per CDR3 protein. The sample records about 330,000 distinct CDR3 sequences, approximately 64% being singletons.

Specimen: peripheral blood. The receptor was isolated from a man in his forties or fifties with primary liver carcinoma and hepatitis B virus infection. The V gene is TRBV6-6, the J gene TRBJ2-7; the D is unclear. Written as DNA, the CDR3 is TGTGCCAGCAGCAATGTGCTCTCCTACGAGCAGTACATC. It is translated as CASSNVLSYEQYI.